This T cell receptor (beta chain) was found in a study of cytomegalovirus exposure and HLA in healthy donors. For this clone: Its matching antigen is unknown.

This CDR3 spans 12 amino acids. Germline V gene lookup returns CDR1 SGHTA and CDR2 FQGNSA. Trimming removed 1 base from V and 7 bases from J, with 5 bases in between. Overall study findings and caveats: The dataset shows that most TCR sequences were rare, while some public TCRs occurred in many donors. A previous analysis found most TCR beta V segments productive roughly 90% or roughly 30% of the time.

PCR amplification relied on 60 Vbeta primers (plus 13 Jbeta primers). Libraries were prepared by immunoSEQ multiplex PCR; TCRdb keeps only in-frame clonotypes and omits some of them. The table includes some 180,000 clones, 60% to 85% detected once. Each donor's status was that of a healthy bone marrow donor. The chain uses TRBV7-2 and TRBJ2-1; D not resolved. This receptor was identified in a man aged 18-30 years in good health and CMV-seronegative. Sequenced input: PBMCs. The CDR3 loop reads CASSLDSNEQFF. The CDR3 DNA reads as TGTGCCAGCAGCTTAGATTCGAATGAGCAGTTCTTC.